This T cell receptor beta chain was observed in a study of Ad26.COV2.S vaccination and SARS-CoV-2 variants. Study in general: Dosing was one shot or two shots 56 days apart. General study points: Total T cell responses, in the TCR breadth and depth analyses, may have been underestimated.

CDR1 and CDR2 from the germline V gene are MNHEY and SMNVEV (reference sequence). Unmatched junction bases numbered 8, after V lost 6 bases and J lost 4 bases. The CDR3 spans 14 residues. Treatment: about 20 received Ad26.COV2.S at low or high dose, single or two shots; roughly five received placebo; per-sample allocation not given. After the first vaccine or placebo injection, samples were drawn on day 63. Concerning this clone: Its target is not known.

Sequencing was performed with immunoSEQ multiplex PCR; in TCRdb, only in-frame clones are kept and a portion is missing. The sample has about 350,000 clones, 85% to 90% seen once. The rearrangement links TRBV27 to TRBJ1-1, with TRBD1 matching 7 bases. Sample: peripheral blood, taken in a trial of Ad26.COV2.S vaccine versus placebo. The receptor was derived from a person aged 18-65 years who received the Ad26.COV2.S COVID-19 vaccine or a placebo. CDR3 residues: CASSYRGRGTEAFF. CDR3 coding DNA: TGTGCCAGCAGCTACAGGGGACGGGGCACTGAAGCTTTCTTT.